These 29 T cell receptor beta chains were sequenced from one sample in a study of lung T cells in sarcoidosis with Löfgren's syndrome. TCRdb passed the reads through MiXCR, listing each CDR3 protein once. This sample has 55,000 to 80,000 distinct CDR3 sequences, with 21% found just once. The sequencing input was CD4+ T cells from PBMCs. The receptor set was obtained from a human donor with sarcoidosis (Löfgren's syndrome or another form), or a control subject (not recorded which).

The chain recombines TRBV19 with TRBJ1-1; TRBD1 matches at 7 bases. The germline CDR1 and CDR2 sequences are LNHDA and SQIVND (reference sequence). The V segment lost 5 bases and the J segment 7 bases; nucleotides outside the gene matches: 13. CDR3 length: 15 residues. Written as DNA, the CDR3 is TGTGCCAGTAGTCTCTCCGGGACCCCAGGGGGTGAAGCTTTCTTT. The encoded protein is CASSLSGTPGGEAFF.

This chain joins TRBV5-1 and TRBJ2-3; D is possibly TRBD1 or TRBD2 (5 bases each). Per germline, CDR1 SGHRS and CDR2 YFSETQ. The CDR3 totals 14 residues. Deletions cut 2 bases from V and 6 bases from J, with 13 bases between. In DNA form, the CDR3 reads TGCGCCAGCAGCTTTGGGTTCGAGGGGGATACGCAGTATTTT. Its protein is CASSFGFEGDTQYF.

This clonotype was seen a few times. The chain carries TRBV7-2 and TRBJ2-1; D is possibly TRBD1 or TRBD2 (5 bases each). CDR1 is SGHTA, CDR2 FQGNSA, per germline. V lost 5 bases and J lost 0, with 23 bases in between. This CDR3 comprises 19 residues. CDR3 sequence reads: CASSRSGPGFTLSYNEQFF. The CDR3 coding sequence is TGTGCCAGCAGCCGTTCGGGACCCGGCTTCACCCTCTCCTACAATGAGCAGTTCTTC.

The CDR3 DNA is TGTGCCAGCAGCGTAGATGGGCCGTCTGATACGCAGTATTTT. It specifies CASSVDGPSDTQYF. The chain recombines TRBV9 with TRBJ2-3, with D unresolved. V lost 0 bases to trimming and J lost 6 bases, with 11 bases between them. The CDR3 length is 14 residues. Germline CDR1 SGDLS, CDR2 YYNGEE.

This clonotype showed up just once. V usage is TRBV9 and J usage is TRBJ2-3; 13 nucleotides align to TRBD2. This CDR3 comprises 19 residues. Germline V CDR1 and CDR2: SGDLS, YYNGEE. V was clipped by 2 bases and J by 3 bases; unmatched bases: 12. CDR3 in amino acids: CASSVRIGLAGARTDTQYF. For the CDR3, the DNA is TGTGCCAGCAGCGTCCGAATTGGACTAGCGGGGGCGAGAACAGATACGCAGTATTTT.

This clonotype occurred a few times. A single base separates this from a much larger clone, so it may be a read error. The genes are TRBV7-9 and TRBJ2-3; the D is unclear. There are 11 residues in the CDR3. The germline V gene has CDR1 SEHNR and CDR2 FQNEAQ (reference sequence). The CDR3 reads CTSSFTDTQYF. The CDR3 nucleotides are TGTACCAGCAGCTTCACAGATACGCAGTATTTT.

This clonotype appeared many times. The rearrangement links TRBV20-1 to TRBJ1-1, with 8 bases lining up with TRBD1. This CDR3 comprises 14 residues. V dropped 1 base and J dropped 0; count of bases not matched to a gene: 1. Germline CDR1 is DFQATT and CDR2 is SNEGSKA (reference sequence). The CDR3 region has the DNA TGCAGTGCTAGAGTGGACAGGGTGAACACTGAAGCTTTCTTT. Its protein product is CSARVDRVNTEAFF.

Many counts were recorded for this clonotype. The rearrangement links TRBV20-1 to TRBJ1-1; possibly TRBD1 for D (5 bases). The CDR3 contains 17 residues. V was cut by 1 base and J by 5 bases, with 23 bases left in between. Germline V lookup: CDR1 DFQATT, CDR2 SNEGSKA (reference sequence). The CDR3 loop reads CSARVRGSRRVSTEAFF. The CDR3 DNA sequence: TGCAGTGCTAGAGTCCGCGGGTCGCGCAGGGTTTCGACTGAAGCTTTCTTT.

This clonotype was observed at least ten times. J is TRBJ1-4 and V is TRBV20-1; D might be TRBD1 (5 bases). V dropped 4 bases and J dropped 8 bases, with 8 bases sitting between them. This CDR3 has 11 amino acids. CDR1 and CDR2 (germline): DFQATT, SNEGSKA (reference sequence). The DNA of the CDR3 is TGCAGTGCTACAGGGTACGAAAAACTGTTTTTT. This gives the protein CSATGYEKLFF.

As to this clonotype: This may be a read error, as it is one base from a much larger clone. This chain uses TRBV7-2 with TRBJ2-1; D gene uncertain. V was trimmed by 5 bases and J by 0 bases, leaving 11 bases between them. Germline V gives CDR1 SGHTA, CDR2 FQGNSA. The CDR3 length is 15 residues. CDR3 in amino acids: CASSACASSYNEQFF. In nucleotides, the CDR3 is TGTGCCAGCAGCGCTTGCGCGAGCTCCTACAATGAGCAGTTCTTC.

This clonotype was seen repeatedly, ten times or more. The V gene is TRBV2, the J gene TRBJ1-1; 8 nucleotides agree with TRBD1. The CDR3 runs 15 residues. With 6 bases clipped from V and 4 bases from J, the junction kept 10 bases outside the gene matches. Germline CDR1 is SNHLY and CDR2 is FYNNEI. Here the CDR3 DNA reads TGTGCCAGCAGCCGTCAGGGGGCCCCTGGCACTGAAGCTTTCTTT. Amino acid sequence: CASSRQGAPGTEAFF.

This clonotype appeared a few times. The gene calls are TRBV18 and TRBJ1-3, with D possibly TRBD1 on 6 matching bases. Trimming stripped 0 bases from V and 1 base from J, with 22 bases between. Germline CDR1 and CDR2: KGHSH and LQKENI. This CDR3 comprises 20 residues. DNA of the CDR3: TGTGCCAGCTCACCACCGTTCTCGGGGGGCACAGGGTTTTCTGGAAACACCATATATTTT. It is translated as CASSPPFSGGTGFSGNTIYF.

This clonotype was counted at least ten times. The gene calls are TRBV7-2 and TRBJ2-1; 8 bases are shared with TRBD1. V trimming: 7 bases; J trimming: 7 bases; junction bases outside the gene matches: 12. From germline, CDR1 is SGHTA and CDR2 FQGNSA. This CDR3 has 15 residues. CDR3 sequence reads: CASTTGGTVKNEQFF. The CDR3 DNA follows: TGTGCCAGCACCACAGGGGGGACGGTAAAAAATGAGCAGTTCTTC.

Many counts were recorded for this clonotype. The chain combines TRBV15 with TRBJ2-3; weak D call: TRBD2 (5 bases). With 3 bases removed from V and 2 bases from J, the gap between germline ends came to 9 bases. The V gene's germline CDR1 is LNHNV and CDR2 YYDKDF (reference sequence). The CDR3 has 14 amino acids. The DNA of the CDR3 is TGTGCCACCAGCAGGGGAGAAGCCACAGATACGCAGTATTTT. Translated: CATSRGEATDTQYF.

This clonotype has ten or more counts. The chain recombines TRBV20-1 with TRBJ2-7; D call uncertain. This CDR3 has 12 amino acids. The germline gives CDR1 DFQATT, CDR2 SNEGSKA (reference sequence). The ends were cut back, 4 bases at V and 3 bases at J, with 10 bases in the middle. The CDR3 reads CSATGKGYEQYF. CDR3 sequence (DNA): TGCAGTGCTACGGGTAAAGGCTACGAGCAGTACTTC.

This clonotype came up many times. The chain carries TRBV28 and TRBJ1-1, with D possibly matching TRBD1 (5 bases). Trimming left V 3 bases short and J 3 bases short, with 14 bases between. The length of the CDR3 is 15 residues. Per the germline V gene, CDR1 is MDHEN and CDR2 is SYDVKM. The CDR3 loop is CASSFFSGGDTEAFF. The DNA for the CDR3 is TGTGCCAGCAGTTTCTTCTCGGGGGGGGACACTGAAGCTTTCTTT.

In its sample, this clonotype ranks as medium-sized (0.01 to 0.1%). The chain's CDR3 is CATHAQGYLNTEAFF. CDR3 DNA sequence: TGTGCCACCCACGCTCAGGGATACTTGAACACTGAAGCTTTCTTT. This chain uses TRBV6-1 with TRBJ1-1; perhaps TRBD1 as D (5 bases). The CDR3 contains 15 residues. V dropped 10 bases and J dropped 0 bases, with 18 bases sitting between them. The V gene's germline CDR1 is MNHNS and CDR2 SASEGT.

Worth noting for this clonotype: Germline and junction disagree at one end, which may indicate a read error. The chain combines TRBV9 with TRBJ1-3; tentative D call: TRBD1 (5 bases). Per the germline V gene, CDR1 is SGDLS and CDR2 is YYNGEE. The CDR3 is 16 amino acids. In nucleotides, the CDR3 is TGTGCCAGCAGCGTAGGGGACTTAAGGGCTGGAGACACCATATATTTT. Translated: CASSVGDLRAGDTIYF.

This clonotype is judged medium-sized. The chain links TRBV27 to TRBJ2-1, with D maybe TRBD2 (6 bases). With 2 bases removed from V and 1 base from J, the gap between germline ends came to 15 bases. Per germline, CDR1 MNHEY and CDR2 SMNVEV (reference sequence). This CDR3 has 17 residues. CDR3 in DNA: TGTGCCAGCAGTTTACTGGGGTTTAGCGGATCCTACAATGAGCAGTTCTTC. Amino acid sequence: CASSLLGFSGSYNEQFF.

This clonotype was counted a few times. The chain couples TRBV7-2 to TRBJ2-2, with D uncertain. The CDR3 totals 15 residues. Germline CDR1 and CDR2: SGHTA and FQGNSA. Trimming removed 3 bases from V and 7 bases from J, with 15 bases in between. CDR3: CASSFGGQRSGELFF. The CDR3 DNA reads TGTGCCAGCAGCTTCGGCGGCCAGAGGAGCGGGGAGCTGTTTTTT.

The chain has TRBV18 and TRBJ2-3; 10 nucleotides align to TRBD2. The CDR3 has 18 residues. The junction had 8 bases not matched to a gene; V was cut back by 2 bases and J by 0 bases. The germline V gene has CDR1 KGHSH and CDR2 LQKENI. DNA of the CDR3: TGTGCCAGCTCACCAGGACTAGCGGTTGGATCTAGCACAGATACGCAGTATTTT. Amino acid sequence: CASSPGLAVGSSTDTQYF. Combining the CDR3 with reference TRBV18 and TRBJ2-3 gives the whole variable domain NAGVMQNPRHLVRRRGQEARLRCSPMKGHSHVYWYRQLPEEGLKFMVYLQKENIIDESGMPKERFSAEFPKEGPSILRIQQVVRGDSAAYFCASSPGLAVGSSTDTQYFGPGTRLTVL.

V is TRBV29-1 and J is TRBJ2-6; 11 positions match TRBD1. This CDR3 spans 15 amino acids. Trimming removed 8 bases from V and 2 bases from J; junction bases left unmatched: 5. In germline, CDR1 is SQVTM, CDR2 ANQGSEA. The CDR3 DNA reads TGCAGCACCGGGACAGGGGGAACTGGGGCCAACGTCCTGACTTTC. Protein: CSTGTGGTGANVLTF.

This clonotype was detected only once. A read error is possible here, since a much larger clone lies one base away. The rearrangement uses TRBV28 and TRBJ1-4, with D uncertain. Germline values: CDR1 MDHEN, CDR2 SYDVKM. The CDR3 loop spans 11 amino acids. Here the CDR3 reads CASSLRRKLSF. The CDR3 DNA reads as TGTGCCAGCAGTTTACGACGAAAACTGTCTTTT.

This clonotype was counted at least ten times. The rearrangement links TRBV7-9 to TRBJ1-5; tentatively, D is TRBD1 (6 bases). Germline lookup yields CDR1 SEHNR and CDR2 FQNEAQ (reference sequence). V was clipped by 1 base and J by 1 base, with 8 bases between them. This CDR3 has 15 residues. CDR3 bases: TGTGCCAGCAGCTTAGGGGACACGAGCAATCAGCCCCAGCATTTT. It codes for CASSLGDTSNQPQHF. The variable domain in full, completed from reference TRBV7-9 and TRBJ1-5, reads DTGVSQNPRHKITKRGQNVTFRCDPISEHNRLYWYRQTLGQGPEFLTYFQNEAQLEKSRLLSDRFSAERPKGSFSTLEIQRTEQGDSAMYLCASSLGDTSNQPQHFGDGTRLSIL.

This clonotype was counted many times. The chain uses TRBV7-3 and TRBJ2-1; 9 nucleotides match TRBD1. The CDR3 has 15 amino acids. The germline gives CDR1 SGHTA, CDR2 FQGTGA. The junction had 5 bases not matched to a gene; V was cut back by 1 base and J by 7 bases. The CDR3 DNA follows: TGTGCCAGCAGCTTAAACAGGGGGCTTTGGAATGAGCAGTTCTTC. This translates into CASSLNRGLWNEQFF.

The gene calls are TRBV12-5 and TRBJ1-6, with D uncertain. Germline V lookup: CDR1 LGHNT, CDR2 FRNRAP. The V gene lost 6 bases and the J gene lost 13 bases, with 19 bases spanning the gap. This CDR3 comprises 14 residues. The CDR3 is CASGRGSYNSPLHF. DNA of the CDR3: TGTGCTAGTGGACGCGGAAGTTATAACTCGCCCCTCCACTTT.

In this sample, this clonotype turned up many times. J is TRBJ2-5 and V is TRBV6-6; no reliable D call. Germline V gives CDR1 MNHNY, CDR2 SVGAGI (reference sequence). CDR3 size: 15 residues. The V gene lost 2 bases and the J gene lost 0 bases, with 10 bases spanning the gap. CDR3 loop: CASSYGPGDQETQYF. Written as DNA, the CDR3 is TGTGCCAGCAGTTACGGGCCGGGCGACCAAGAGACCCAGTACTTC.

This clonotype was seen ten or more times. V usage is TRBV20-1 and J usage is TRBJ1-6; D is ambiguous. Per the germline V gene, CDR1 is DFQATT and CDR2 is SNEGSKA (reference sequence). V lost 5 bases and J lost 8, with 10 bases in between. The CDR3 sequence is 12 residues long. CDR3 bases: TGCAGTGCTCACGACTGGGATTCACCCCTCCACTTT. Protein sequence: CSAHDWDSPLHF.

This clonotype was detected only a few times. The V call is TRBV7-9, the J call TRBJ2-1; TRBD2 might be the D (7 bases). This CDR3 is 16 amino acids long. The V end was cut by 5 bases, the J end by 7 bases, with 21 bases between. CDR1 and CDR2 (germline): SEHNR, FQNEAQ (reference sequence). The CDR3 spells CASSPPGRGPGNEQFF. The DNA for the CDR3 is TGTGCCAGCAGCCCCCCGGGGCGGGGGCCTGGGAATGAGCAGTTCTTC.